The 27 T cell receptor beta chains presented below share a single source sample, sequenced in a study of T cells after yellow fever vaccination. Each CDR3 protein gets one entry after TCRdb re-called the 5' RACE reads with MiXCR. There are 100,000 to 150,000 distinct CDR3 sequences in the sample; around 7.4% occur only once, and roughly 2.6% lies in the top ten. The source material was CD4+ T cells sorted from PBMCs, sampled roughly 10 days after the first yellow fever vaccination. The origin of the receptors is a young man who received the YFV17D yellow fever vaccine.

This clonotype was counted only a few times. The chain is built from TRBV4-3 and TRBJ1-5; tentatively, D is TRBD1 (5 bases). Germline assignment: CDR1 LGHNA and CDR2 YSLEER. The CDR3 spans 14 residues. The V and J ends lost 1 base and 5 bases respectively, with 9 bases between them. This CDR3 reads CASSQVGGDQPQHF. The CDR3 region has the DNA TGCGCCAGCAGCCAAGTTGGGGGGGATCAGCCCCAGCATTTT.

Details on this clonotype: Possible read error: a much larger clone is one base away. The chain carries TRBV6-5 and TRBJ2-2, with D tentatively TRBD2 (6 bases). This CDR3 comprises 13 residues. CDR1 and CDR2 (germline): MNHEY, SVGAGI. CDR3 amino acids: CASSYPPTRELSF. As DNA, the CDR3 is TGTGCCAGCAGTTACCCCCCCACCCGGGAGCTGTCTTTT.

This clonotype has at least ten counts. The CDR3 nucleotides read TGCGCCAGCAGCCAGGGTAATCAGCCCCAGCATTTT. It encodes CASSQGNQPQHF. This chain links TRBV4-3 with TRBJ1-5, with D unresolved. The CDR3 runs 12 residues. V was pared by 3 bases and J by 4 bases, with 4 bases between. Germline lookup yields CDR1 LGHNA and CDR2 YSLEER.

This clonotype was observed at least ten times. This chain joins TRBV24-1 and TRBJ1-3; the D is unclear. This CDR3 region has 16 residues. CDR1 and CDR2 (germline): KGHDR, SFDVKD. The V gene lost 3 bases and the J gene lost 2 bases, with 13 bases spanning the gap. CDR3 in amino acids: CATSDEKRRAGNTIYF. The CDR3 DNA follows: TGTGCCACCAGTGATGAAAAAAGACGAGCTGGAAACACCATATATTTT.

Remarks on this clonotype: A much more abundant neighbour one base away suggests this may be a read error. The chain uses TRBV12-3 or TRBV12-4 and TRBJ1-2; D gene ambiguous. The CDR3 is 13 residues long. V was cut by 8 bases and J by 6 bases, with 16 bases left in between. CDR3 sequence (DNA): TGTGCCAGCCCCCCTAGAGTGAGGCATGGCTACACCTTC. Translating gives CASPPRVRHGYTF.

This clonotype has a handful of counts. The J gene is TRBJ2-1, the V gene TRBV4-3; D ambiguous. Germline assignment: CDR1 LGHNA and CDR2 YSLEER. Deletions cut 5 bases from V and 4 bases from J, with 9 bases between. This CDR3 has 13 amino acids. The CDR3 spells CASSYHLYNEQFF. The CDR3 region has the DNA TGCGCCAGCAGCTATCATCTTTACAATGAGCAGTTCTTC.

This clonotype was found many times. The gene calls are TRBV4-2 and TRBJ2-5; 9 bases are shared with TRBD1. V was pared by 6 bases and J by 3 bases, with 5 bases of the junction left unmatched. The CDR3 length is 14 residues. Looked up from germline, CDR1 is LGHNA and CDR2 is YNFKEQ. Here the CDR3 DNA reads TGTGCCAGCAGTCCCCGGGACAGGGAAGAGACCCAGTACTTC. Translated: CASSPRDREETQYF.

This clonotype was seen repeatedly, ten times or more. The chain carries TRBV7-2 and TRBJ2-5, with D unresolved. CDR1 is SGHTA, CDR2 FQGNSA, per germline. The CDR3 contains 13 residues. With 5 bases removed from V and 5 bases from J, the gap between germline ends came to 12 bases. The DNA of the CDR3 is TGTGCCAGCAGCCCCAGAATGGGGGAGACCCAGTACTTC. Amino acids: CASSPRMGETQYF.

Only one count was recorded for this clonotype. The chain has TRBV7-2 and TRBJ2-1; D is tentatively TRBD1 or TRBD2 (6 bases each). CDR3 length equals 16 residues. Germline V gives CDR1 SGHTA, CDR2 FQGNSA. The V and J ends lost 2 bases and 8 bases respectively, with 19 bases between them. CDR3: CASSLNPGARGYEQFF. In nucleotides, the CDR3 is TGTGCCAGCAGCTTAAACCCGGGGGCGCGGGGCTATGAGCAGTTCTTC.

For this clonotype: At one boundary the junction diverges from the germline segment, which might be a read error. The CDR3, as DNA: TGTGCCAGGAGCTTAGAGAGGAACACTGAAGCTTTCTTT. It yields the protein CARSLERNTEAFF. The chain is built from TRBV7-9 and TRBJ1-1; D uncertain. Germline CDR1 and CDR2: SEHNR and FQNEAQ (reference sequence). The CDR3 sequence is 13 residues long.

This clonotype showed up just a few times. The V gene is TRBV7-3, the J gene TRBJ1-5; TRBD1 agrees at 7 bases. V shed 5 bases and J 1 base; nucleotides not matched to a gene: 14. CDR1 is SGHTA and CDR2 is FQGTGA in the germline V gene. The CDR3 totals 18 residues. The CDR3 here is CASSPLPKGARSNQPQHF. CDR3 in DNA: TGTGCCAGCAGCCCCCTCCCAAAGGGGGCGCGAAGCAATCAGCCCCAGCATTTT. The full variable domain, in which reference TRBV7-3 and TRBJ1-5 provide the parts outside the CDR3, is GAGVSQTPSNKVTEKGKYVELRCDPISGHTALYWYRQSLGQGPEFLIYFQGTGAADDSGLPNDRFFAVRPEGSVSTLKIQRTERGDSAVYLCASSPLPKGARSNQPQHFGDGTRLSIL.

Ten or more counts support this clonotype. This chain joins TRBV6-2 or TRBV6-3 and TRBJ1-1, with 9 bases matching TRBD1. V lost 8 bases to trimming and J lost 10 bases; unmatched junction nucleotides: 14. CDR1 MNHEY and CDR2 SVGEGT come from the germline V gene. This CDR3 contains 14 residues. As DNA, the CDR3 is TGTGCCAGCCTTGATCCGGGACAGGGATTTGGAGCTTTCTTT. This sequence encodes CASLDPGQGFGAFF.

The CDR3 DNA follows: TGCAGTGCTAGAGGTGCAGGGGGCTATCAGCCCCAGCATTTT. This gives the protein CSARGAGGYQPQHF. The chain couples TRBV20-1 to TRBJ1-5; 8 bases fit TRBD1. CDR3 size: 14 residues. In germline, CDR1 is DFQATT, CDR2 SNEGSKA (reference sequence). V was pared by 1 base and J by 5 bases, with 4 bases of the junction left unmatched.

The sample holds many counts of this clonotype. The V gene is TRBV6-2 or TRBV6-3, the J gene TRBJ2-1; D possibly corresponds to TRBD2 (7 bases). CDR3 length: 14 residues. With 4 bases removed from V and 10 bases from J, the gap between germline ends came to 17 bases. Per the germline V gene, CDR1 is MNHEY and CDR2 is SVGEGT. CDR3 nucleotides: TGTGCCAGCAGTTTGGGAGGGGGGGCCAGGGAGCAGTTCTTC. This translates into CASSLGGGAREQFF.

The CDR3 here is CASYPGWGREQYF. CDR3 sequence (DNA): TGTGCCAGCTACCCTGGATGGGGGCGTGAGCAGTACTTC. The V gene is TRBV18, the J gene TRBJ2-7; D is perhaps TRBD1 (6 bases). Germline V gives CDR1 KGHSH, CDR2 LQKENI. V dropped 7 bases and J dropped 7 bases, with 17 bases sitting between them. The CDR3 spans 13 residues.

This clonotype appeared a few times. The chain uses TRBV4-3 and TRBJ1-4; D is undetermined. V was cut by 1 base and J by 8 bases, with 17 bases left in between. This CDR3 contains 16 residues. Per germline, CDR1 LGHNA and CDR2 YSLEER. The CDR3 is CASSQGHTDVREKLFF. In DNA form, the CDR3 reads TGCGCCAGCAGCCAAGGCCACACGGACGTTAGGGAAAAACTGTTTTTT.

The CDR3 protein is CASSLGTGRRETQYF. In nucleotides, the CDR3 is TGTGCCAGCAGCTTGGGGACAGGGCGGCGGGAGACCCAGTACTTC. The chain uses TRBV7-2 and TRBJ2-5; TRBD1 matches 9 bases. With 3 bases clipped from V and 5 bases from J, the junction kept 7 bases outside the gene matches. From germline, CDR1 is SGHTA and CDR2 FQGNSA. This CDR3 is 15 amino acids long.

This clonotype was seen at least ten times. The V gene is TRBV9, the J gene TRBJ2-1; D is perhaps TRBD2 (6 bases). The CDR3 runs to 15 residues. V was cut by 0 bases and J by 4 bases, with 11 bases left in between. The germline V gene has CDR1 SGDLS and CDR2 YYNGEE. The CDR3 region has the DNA TGTGCCAGCAGCGTAGTGGCGGGGATTTACAATGAGCAGTTCTTC. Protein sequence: CASSVVAGIYNEQFF.

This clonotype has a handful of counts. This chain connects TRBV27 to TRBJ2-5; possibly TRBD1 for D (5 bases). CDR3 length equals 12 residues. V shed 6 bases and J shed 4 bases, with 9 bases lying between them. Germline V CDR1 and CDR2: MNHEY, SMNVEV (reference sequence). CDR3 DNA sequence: TGTGCCAGCAGCGCAAGGGGAGAGACCCAGTACTTC. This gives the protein CASSARGETQYF.

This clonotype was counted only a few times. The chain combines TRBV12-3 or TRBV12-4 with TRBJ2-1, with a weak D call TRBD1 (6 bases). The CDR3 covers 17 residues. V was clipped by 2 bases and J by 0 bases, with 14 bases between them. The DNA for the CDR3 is TGTGCCAGCAGTTTAAGTGACAGGAGGAGCTCCTACAATGAGCAGTTCTTC. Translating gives CASSLSDRRSSYNEQFF.

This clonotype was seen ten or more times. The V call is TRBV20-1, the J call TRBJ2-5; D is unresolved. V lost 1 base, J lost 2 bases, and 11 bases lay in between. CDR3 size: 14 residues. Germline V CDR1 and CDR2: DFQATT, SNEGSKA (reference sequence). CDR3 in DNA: TGCAGTGCTAGAGGGGGAACCACTCAAGAGACCCAGTACTTC. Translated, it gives CSARGGTTQETQYF.

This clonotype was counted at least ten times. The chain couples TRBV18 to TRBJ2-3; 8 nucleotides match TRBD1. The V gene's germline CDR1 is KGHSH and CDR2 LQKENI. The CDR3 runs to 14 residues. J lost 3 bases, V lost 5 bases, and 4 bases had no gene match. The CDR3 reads CASSRQGATDTQYF. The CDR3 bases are TGTGCCAGCTCAAGGCAGGGGGCGACAGATACGCAGTATTTT.

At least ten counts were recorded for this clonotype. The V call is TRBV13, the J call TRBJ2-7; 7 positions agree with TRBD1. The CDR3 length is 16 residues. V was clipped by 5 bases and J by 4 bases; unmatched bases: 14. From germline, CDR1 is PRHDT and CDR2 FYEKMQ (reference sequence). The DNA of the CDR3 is TGTGCCAGCAGCCCCAACTTTGGACAGGAGTATTACGAGCAGTACTTC. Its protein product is CASSPNFGQEYYEQYF.

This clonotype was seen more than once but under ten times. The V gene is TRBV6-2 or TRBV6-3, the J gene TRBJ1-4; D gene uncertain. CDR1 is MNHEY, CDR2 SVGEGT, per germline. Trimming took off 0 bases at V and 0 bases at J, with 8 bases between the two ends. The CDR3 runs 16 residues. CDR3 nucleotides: TGTGCCAGCAGTTACTCGATCGGGGCAACTAATGAAAAACTGTTTTTT. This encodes CASSYSIGATNEKLFF.

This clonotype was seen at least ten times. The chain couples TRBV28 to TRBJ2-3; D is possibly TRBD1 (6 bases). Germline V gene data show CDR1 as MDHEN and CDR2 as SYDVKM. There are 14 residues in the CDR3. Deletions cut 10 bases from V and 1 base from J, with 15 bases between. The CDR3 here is CATLRDIRTDTQYF. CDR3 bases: TGTGCCACCCTCAGGGACATCCGCACAGATACGCAGTATTTT. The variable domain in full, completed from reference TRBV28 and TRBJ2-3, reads DVKVTQSSRYLVKRTGEKVFLECVQDMDHENMFWYRQDPGLGLRLIYFSYDVKMKEKGDIPEGYSVSREKKERFSLILESASTNQTSMYLCATLRDIRTDTQYFGPGTRLTVL.

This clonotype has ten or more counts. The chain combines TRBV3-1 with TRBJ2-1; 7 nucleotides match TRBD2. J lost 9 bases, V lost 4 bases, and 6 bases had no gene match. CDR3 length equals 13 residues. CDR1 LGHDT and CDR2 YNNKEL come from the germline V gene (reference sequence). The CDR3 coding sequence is TGTGCCAGCAGCCCGCGGGAGTCTGGTGAGCAGTTCTTC. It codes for CASSPRESGEQFF.

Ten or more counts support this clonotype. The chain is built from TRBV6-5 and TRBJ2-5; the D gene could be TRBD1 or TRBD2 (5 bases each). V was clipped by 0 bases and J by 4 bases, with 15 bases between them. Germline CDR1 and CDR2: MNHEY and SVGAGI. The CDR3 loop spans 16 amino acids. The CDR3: CASSYSIVRGRETQYF. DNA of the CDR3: TGTGCCAGCAGTTACTCTATCGTACGGGGCAGAGAGACCCAGTACTTC.